The 18 T cell receptor beta chains below all came from one sample that was sequenced in a study of T-cell reconstitution after alpha-beta-depleted transplantation in children. A library of TCRbeta sequences, prepared with unique molecular identifiers, was generated. TCRdb redid the calling of the PCR reads with MiXCR, one entry per CDR3 protein. In the table there are about 97,000 distinct CDR3 sequences, approximately 8% of which are singletons. The input for sequencing was PBMCs, taken before TCRalphabeta/CD19-depleted stem cell transplant. These receptors all stem from a boy aged 2 to 10 with acute lymphoblastic leukemia, due to receive a stem cell transplant.

This chain uses TRBV10-3 with TRBJ1-5; no firm D call. CDR3 length: 12 amino acids. Deletions cut 3 bases from V and 0 bases from J, with 0 bases between. Germline V gives CDR1 ENHRY, CDR2 SYGVKD. The CDR3 region has the DNA TGTGCCATCAGTGATAGCAATCAGCCCCAGCATTTT. Protein: CAISDSNQPQHF.

This clonotype has ten or more counts. The chain uses TRBV6-5 and TRBJ1-2; TRBD1 matches 8 bases. Germline CDR1 is MNHEY and CDR2 is SVGAGI. V shed 0 bases, J shed 4 bases, and the junction held 4 bases outside the gene matches. CDR3 length: 15 residues. CDR3 DNA sequence: TGTGCCAGCAGTTACTCTTACGACAGGGGCTATGGCTACACCTTC. Amino acids: CASSYSYDRGYGYTF.

The chain uses TRBV5-6 and TRBJ2-3; perhaps TRBD1 as D (7 bases). CDR1 and CDR2 from the germline V gene are SGHDT and YYEEEE. The CDR3 length is 15 residues. V gave up 2 bases and J gave up 6 bases, with 16 bases separating them. CDR3 coding DNA: TGTGCCAGCAGCTTTCTGACAGGGAGGCCCGATACGCAGTATTTT. The encoded protein is CASSFLTGRPDTQYF.

This clonotype appeared many times. This chain links TRBV7-2 with TRBJ1-5; 7 nucleotides line up with TRBD1. CDR1 and CDR2 (germline): SGHTA, FQGNSA. V lost 2 bases and J lost 6; bases outside the gene matches: 7. CDR3 length equals 15 residues. The CDR3 DNA follows: TGTGCCAGCAGCTTATCGACAGGGACGGTTCAGCCCCAGCATTTT. It yields the protein CASSLSTGTVQPQHF.

The sample holds many counts of this clonotype. The chain is built from TRBV5-1 and TRBJ2-7, with D unresolved. The germline CDR1 and CDR2 sequences are SGHRS and YFSETQ. This CDR3 contains 11 residues. V gave up 0 bases and J gave up 6 bases, with 4 bases separating them. The CDR3 is CASSLGGEQYF. CDR3 bases: TGCGCCAGCAGCTTGGGGGGCGAGCAGTACTTC.

This clonotype has a handful of counts. This chain uses TRBV27 with TRBJ2-3; TRBD2 agrees at 11 bases. The CDR3 extends over 14 amino acids. CDR1 and CDR2 from the germline V gene are MNHEY and SMNVEV (reference sequence). The ends lost 7 bases at V and 1 base at J; junction bases unmatched: 1. CDR3 in amino acids: CASTTSGGTDTQYF. The CDR3 DNA reads as TGTGCCAGCACGACTAGCGGGGGCACAGATACGCAGTATTTT.

This clonotype was detected a few times. The genes are TRBV5-1 and TRBJ2-7, with D possibly TRBD1 on 6 matching bases. The V end was cut by 4 bases, the J end by 0 bases, with 14 bases between. Germline CDR1 reads SGHRS; CDR2 reads YFSETQ. The CDR3 runs to 15 residues. CDR3 sequence reads: CASSPQGSDSYEQYF. Written as DNA, the CDR3 is TGCGCCAGCAGCCCACAGGGCTCGGACTCCTACGAGCAGTACTTC.

This clonotype has more than one count but fewer than ten. The chain joins TRBV20-1 to TRBJ1-2; weak D call: TRBD1 (6 bases). The CDR3 has 13 amino acids. The germline CDR1 and CDR2 sequences are DFQATT and SNEGSKA (reference sequence). V gave up 8 bases and J gave up 0 bases, with 13 bases separating them. CDR3 sequence reads: CSPTTGTNYGYTF. The CDR3 coding sequence is TGCAGTCCAACGACAGGAACTAACTATGGCTACACCTTC.

The V and J genes are TRBV10-3 and TRBJ2-1, with 13 bases that match TRBD2. This CDR3 contains 15 residues. The germline V gene has CDR1 ENHRY and CDR2 SYGVKD. Losses at the gene ends were 7 bases for V and 5 bases for J; bases not matched to a gene: 5. CDR3 in amino acids: CAITDGTSGDNEQFF. CDR3 DNA sequence: TGTGCCATCACTGACGGGACTAGCGGGGACAATGAGCAGTTCTTC.

This clonotype was counted a few times. This rearrangement joins TRBV6-1 to TRBJ2-5; 13 bases map to TRBD2. V lost 8 bases to trimming and J lost 2 bases; unmatched junction nucleotides: 5. This CDR3 spans 15 amino acids. Looked up from germline, CDR1 is MNHNS and CDR2 is SASEGT. The CDR3 DNA is TGTGCCAGCGGACGACTAGCGGGGGGACAAGAGACCCAGTACTTC. This encodes CASGRLAGGQETQYF.

Only a few counts were recorded for this clonotype. The rearrangement joins TRBV24-1 to TRBJ2-7; 9 nucleotides line up with TRBD2. V gave up 2 bases and J gave up 2 bases; unmatched junction bases: 3. Germline lookup yields CDR1 KGHDR and CDR2 SFDVKD. The CDR3 runs to 15 residues. CDR3 nucleotide sequence: TGTGCCACCAGTGATTGGCGGGAGGGAACCTACGAGCAGTACTTC. This gives the protein CATSDWREGTYEQYF.

The chain joins TRBV5-6 to TRBJ2-1; D not resolved. Germline V gene lookup returns CDR1 SGHDT and CDR2 YYEEEE. The CDR3 is 14 residues long. Trimming took off 0 bases at V and 3 bases at J, with 7 bases between the two ends. In DNA, the CDR3 is TGTGCCAGCAGCTTGGGGGTGCTCTACAATGAGCAGTTCTTC. Amino acid sequence: CASSLGVLYNEQFF.

This clonotype was detected a few times. CDR3 sequence: CASSSSGTGGEWSNQPQHF. For the CDR3, the DNA is TGTGCCAGCAGCAGCTCCGGGACAGGGGGCGAATGGAGCAATCAGCCCCAGCATTTT. The chain employs TRBV21-1 and TRBJ1-5; TRBD1, as called in the table, went unchecked against the DNA. TRBV21-1 is shown as a pseudogene. This CDR3 region has 19 residues.

This clonotype has ten or more counts. The chain joins TRBV4-1 to TRBJ2-7; D gene uncertain. CDR1 is MGHRA, CDR2 YSYEKL, per germline. The length of the CDR3 is 14 residues. Trimming shortened V by 1 base and J by 3 bases, and 10 bases separated the two germline ends. CDR3 sequence: CASSQGAQLYEQYF. CDR3 nucleotide sequence: TGCGCCAGCAGCCAAGGGGCACAGCTCTACGAGCAGTACTTC.

This clonotype was counted many times. CDR3 in amino acids: CASQSDRDGYGYTF. The CDR3 DNA sequence: TGCGCCAGCCAGAGTGACCGGGACGGGTATGGCTACACCTTC. This chain uses TRBV5-1 with TRBJ1-2; a weak D match, TRBD1 (5 bases). The CDR3 has 14 amino acids. Germline V gene data show CDR1 as SGHRS and CDR2 as YFSETQ. V was cut by 7 bases and J by 5 bases, with 18 bases left in between. The full variable domain, its missing parts supplied by reference TRBV5-1 and TRBJ1-2, is KAGVTQTPRYLIKTRGQQVTLSCSPISGHRSVSWYQQTPGQGLQFLFEYFSETQRNKGNFPGRFSGRQFSNSRSEMNVSTLELGDSALYLCASQSDRDGYGYTFGSGTRLTVV.

This clonotype was picked up many times. The chain combines TRBV5-1 with TRBJ2-2; 8 bases are a match to TRBD1. CDR1 SGHRS and CDR2 YFSETQ come from the germline V gene. CDR3 length: 14 residues. The trim removed 9 bases at V and 6 bases at J, leaving 10 bases unmatched. The CDR3, as DNA: TGCGCCACCGGATTGGACAGGGAGGCCGGGGAGCTGTTTTTT. Protein product: CATGLDREAGELFF.

This clonotype was seen ten or more times. The chain has TRBV12-3 or TRBV12-4 and TRBJ1-2, with 7 positions matching TRBD1. The V gene end was trimmed by 3 bases and the J gene end by 3 bases; junction bases not matched to a gene: 4. This CDR3 contains 14 residues. The CDR3 DNA reads as TGTGCCAGCAGTTTGTCGACAGGGTACTATGGCTACACCTTC. This sequence encodes CASSLSTGYYGYTF.

At least ten counts were recorded for this clonotype. The chain carries TRBV4-1 and TRBJ2-3; 9 bases line up with TRBD2. Looked up from germline, CDR1 is MGHRA and CDR2 is YSYEKL. The junction had 3 bases not matched to a gene; V was cut back by 0 bases and J by 2 bases. CDR3 size: 16 residues. CDR3 protein: CASSQESGGITDTQYF. CDR3 nucleotides: TGCGCCAGCAGCCAAGAAAGCGGGGGGATCACAGATACGCAGTATTTT.